The 9 T cell receptor beta chains below come from one sample, sequenced in a study of T cell responses to AZD1222 COVID-19 vaccine. Sequencing was performed with immunoSEQ multiplex PCR; in TCRdb, only in-frame clones are kept and a portion is missing. The sample holds roughly 66,000 clones; more than 75% are singletons and the top ten take 4% to 5%. Specimen: peripheral blood, collected 28 days after the second dose of the MenACWY control vaccine. These TCRs come from an adult who received the MenACWY meningococcal vaccine as a control.

This chain uses TRBV30 with TRBJ2-2, with D tentatively TRBD1 or TRBD2 (5 bases each). In germline, CDR1 is GTSNPN, CDR2 SVGIG (reference sequence). Trimming took off 2 bases at V and 4 bases at J, with 14 bases between the two ends. The CDR3 length is 15 residues. This CDR3 is CAWSIPVGVTGELFF. The CDR3 DNA reads as TGTGCCTGGAGTATCCCTGTGGGGGTCACCGGGGAGCTGTTTTTT.

Here the CDR3 reads CASSTTGDGNTIYF. CDR3 coding DNA: TGTGCCAGTAGTACGACAGGGGATGGAAACACCATATATTTT. The chain links TRBV19 to TRBJ1-3; 8 nucleotides agree with TRBD1. Germline-derived CDR1 and CDR2 are LNHDA and SQIVND (reference sequence). With 4 bases clipped from V and 3 bases from J, the junction kept 2 bases outside the gene matches. The CDR3 is 14 residues long.

The chain carries TRBV7-9 and TRBJ2-7; D is perhaps TRBD1 (6 bases). The germline V gene encodes CDR1 SEHNR and CDR2 FQNEAQ (reference sequence). The CDR3 is 13 residues long. Trimming left V 5 bases short and J 3 bases short, with 11 bases between. CDR3 protein: CASSQGQYYEQYF. Here the CDR3 DNA reads TGTGCCAGCAGCCAAGGACAGTACTACGAGCAGTACTTC.

This chain links TRBV3-1 (or the pseudogene TRBV3-2) with TRBJ2-2; no reliable D call. The CDR3 has 14 amino acids. The V gene's germline CDR1 is LGHDT and CDR2 YNNKEL (reference sequence). V lost 0 bases and J 4 bases, leaving 6 bases between the germline ends. The CDR3 DNA reads TGTGCCAGCAGCCAAGATGCTACCACCGGGGAGCTGTTTTTT. Translation gives CASSQDATTGELFF.

The V gene is TRBV9, the J gene TRBJ1-1; no firm D call. The CDR3 runs to 14 residues. Between the trimmed V and J ends, which lost 4 bases and 5 bases, there was a span of 15 bases. From germline, CDR1 is SGDLS and CDR2 YYNGEE. The CDR3 DNA is TGTGCCAGCAGCTCCCAATTGGCGGGAACTGAAGCTTTCTTT. Translating gives CASSSQLAGTEAFF.

The V and J genes are TRBV5-1 and TRBJ1-2, with 7 bases that match TRBD1. V gave up 1 base and J gave up 4 bases; unmatched junction bases: 1. The CDR3 is made up of 13 amino acids. The germline V gene has CDR1 SGHRS and CDR2 YFSETQ. The DNA for the CDR3 is TGCGCCAGCAGCTTGAACAGGGGCTATGGCTACACCTTC. Translated, it gives CASSLNRGYGYTF.

The chain carries TRBV3-1 (or the pseudogene TRBV3-2) and TRBJ1-2; 11 nucleotides line up with TRBD1. The V segment lost 4 bases and the J segment 7 bases; nucleotides outside the gene matches: 5. This CDR3 has 14 amino acids. Germline lookup yields CDR1 LGHDT and CDR2 YNNKEL (reference sequence). The CDR3 DNA reads as TGTGCCAGCAGCCTCGGGACAGGGGGAGCTGGCTACACCTTC. Residues: CASSLGTGGAGYTF.

This clone was picked up one time. The chain couples TRBV6-4 to TRBJ1-2, with D unresolved. Germline CDR1 and CDR2: MRHNA and SNTAGT. This CDR3 comprises 13 residues. Trimming pared 10 bases from V and 7 bases from J, leaving 19 bases between. DNA for the CDR3: TGTGCCAACCAAAACACCTTTCACAGTGGCTACACCTTC. This translates into CANQNTFHSGYTF.

The chain carries TRBV18 and TRBJ1-3, with D hard to call. CDR3 length: 14 residues. Germline V gives CDR1 KGHSH, CDR2 LQKENI. V dropped 5 bases and J dropped 0 bases, with 8 bases sitting between them. In DNA form, the CDR3 reads TGTGCCAGCTCAGAGTTGAGCTCTGGAAACACCATATATTTT. Its protein product is CASSELSSGNTIYF.